The subject of this entry is one T cell receptor beta chain. This entry belongs to a study of T-cell memory formation after mild COVID-19. Trimming took off 1 base at V and 8 bases at J, with 12 bases between the two ends. CDR3 length: 14 amino acids. Using its own MiXCR run on the 5' RACE reads, TCRdb lists one record per CDR3 protein. The repertoire has fewer than 500,000 distinct CDR3 sequences, around a quarter of them found once; the top ten carry under 15%. The chain couples TRBV12-3 or TRBV12-4 to TRBJ2-1, with D possibly being TRBD1 (6 bases). The sequencing sample was made of PBMCs or a T cell subset sorted from them (not recorded which). This sequence originates from an adult woman who had mild COVID-19 (a few samples of this study predate the infection). Cell type and time point are not known. The CDR3 here is CASSLGGTIDEQFF. The CDR3 coding sequence is TGTGCCAGCAGTTTAGGAGGGACAATCGATGAGCAGTTCTTC.